This TCR beta chain came from a study of T cells expressing NK-cell markers. For the study at large: Source material for TCR beta repertoires consisted of sorted CD3+CD56+NKG2C+, CD3+CD56+NKG2C- and CD3+CD56-NKG2C+ T cells.

As to this clonotype: Its cognate antigen is unknown.

In generating TCR beta cDNA, 5'RACE template switching with UMIs was used. TCRdb re-called the 5' RACE reads; every CDR3 protein appears as one record, without DNA. The specimen's table records about 540,000 distinct CDR3 sequences. Findings and limits, study-wide: Questions lingered over whether expanded NKG2C+ T cell clones were HCMV-specific. Roughly 6 donors showed dominant NKG2C+ clonotypes comprising about 1.0-8% of their CD8+ T cells.

Germline lookup yields CDR1 MDHEN and CDR2 SYDVKM. This CDR3 contains 15 residues. The sequence was obtained from a man younger than 35 in good health. The V call is TRBV28, the J call TRBJ2-7; TCRdb selects TRBD1, and the lack of DNA leaves this call unchecked. Source material: blood T cells: a sorted CD56 or NKG2C T cell subset, CD4+ or CD8+ T cells, or bulk PBMC T cells (not recorded which). The CDR3 region is CASRDFDRGGYEQYF.